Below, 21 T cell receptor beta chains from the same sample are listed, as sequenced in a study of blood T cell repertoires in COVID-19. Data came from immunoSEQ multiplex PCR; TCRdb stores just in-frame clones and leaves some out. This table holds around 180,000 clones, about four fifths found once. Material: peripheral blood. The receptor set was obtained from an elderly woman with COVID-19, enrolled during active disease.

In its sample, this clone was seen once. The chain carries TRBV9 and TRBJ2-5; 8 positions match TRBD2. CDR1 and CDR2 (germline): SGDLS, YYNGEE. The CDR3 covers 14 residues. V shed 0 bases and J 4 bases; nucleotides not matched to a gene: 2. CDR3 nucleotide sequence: TGTGCCAGCAGCGTAGGTAGCGGGGTAGAGACCCAGTACTTC. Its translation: CASSVGSGVETQYF.

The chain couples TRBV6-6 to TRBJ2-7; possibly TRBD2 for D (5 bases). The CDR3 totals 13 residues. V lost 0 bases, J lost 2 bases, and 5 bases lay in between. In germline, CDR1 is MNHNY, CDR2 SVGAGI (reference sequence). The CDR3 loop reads CASSYSRAYEQYF. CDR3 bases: TGTGCCAGCAGTTACTCGAGGGCCTACGAGCAGTACTTC.

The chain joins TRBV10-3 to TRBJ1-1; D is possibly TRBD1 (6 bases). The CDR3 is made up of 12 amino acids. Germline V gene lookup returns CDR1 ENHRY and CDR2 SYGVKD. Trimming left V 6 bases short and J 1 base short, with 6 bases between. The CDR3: CAIRTGNTEAFF. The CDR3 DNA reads TGTGCCATCAGGACAGGGAACACTGAAGCTTTCTTT.

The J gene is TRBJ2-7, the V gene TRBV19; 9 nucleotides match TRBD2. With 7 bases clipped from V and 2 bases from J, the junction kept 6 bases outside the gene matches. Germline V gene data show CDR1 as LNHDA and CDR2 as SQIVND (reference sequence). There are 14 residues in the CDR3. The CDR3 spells CASTSSGGPYEQYF. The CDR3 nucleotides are TGTGCCAGTACCTCCAGCGGGGGGCCCTACGAGCAGTACTTC.

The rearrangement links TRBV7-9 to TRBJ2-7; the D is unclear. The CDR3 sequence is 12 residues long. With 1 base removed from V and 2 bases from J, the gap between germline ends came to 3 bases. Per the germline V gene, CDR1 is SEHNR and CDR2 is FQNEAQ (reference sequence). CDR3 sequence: CASSLGTYEQYF. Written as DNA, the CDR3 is TGTGCCAGCAGCTTAGGTACCTACGAGCAGTACTTC.

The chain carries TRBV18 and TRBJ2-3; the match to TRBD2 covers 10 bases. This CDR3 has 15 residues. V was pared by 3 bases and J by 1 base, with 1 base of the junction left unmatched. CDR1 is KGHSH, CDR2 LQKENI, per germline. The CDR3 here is CASSPGTSGTDTQYF. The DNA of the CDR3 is TGTGCCAGCTCACCCGGGACTAGCGGCACAGATACGCAGTATTTT.

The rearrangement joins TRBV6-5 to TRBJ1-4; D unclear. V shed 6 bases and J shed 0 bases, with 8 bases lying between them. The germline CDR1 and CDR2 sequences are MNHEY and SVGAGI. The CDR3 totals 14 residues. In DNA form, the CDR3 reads TGTGCCAGCAGAGACGGAGCAACTAATGAAAAACTGTTTTTT. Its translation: CASRDGATNEKLFF.

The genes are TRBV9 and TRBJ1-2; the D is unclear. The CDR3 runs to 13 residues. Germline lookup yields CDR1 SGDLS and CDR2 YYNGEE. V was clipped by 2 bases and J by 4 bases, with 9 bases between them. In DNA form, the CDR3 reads TGTGCCAGCAGCGTCCGACAAGGCTATGGCTACACCTTC. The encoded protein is CASSVRQGYGYTF.

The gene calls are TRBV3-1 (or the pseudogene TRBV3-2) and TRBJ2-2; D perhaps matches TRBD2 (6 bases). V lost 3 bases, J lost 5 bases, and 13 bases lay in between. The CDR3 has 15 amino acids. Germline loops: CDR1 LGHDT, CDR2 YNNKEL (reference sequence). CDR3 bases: TGTGCCAGCAGCCATAGGAGGGGCATGACCGGGGAGCTGTTTTTT. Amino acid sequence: CASSHRRGMTGELFF.

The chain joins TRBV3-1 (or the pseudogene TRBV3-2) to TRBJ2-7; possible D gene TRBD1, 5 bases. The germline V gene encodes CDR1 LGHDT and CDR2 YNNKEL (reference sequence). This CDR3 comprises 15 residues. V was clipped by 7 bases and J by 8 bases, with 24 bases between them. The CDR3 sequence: CASTPRGLESGQQYF. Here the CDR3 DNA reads TGTGCCAGCACCCCAAGGGGATTAGAGTCAGGGCAGCAGTACTTC.

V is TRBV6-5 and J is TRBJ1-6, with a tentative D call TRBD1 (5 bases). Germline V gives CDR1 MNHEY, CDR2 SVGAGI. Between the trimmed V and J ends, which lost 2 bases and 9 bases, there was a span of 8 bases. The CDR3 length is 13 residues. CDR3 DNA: TGTGCCAGCAGTTACGACGGGGGTTCACCCCTCCACTTT. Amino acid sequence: CASSYDGGSPLHF.

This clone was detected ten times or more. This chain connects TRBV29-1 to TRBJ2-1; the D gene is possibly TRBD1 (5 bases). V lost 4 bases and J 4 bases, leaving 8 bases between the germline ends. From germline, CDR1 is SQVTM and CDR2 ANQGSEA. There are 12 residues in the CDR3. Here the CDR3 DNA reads TGCAGCGTTGGAGACAGTTACAATGAGCAGTTCTTC. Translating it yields CSVGDSYNEQFF.

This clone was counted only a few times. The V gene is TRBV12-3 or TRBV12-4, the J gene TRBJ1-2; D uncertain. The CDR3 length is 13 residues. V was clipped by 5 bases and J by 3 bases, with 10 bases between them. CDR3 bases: TGTGCCAGCAGTCGCACTAACTACTATGGCTACACCTTC. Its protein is CASSRTNYYGYTF.

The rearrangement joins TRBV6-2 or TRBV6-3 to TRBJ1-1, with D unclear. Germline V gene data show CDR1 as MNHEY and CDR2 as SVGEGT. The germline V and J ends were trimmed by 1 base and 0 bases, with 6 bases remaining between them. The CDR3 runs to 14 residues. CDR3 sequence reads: CASSYWPLNTEAFF. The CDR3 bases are TGTGCCAGCAGTTACTGGCCCTTGAACACTGAAGCTTTCTTT.

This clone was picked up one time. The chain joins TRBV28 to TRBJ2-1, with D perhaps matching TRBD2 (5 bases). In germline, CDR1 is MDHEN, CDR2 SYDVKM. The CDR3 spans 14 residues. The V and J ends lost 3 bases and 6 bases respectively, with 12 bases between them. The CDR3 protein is CASSFGLAPNEQFF. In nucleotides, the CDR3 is TGTGCCAGCAGTTTTGGGTTAGCGCCCAATGAGCAGTTCTTC.

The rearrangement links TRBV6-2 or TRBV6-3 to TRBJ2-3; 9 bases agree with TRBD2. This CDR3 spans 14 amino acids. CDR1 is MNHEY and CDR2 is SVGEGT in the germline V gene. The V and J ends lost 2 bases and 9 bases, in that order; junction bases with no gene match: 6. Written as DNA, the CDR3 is TGTGCCAGCAGTTACGCGGGGGGGCTTGGGACGCAGTATTTT. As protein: CASSYAGGLGTQYF.

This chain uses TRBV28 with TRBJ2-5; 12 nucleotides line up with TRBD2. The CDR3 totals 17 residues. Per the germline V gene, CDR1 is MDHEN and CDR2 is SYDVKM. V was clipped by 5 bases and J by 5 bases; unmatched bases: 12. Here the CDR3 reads CASSTIRLAGDVETQYF. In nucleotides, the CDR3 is TGTGCCAGCAGTACAATCCGACTAGCGGGAGATGTGGAGACCCAGTACTTC. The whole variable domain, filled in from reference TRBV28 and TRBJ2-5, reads DVKVTQSSRYLVKRTGEKVFLECVQDMDHENMFWYRQDPGLGLRLIYFSYDVKMKEKGDIPEGYSVSREKKERFSLILESASTNQTSMYLCASSTIRLAGDVETQYFGPGTRLLVL.

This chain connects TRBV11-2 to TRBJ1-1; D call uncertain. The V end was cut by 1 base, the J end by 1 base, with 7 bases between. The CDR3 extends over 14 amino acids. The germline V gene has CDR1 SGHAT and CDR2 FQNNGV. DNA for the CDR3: TGTGCCAGCAGCTTAGTTTCGGGGAACACTGAAGCTTTCTTT. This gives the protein CASSLVSGNTEAFF.

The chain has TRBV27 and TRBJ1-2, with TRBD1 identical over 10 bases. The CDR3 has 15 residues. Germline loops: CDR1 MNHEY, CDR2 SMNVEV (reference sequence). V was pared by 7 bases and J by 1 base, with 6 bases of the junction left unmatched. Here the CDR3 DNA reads TGTGCCAGCACCCCGGGACAGGGGATTAACTATGGCTACACCTTC. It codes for CASTPGQGINYGYTF.

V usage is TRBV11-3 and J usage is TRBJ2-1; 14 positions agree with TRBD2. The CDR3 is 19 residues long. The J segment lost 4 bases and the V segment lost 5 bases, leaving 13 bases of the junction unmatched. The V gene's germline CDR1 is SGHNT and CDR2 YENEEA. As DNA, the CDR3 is TGTGCCAGCAGCCACCCGGGACTAGCGGGGGAGGGGGATTACAATGAGCAGTTCTTC. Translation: CASSHPGLAGEGDYNEQFF.

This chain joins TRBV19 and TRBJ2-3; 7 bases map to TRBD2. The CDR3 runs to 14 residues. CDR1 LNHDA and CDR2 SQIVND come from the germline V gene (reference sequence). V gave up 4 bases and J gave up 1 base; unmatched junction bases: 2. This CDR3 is CASSNLAGTDTQYF. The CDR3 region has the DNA TGTGCCAGTAGTAATCTAGCGGGCACAGATACGCAGTATTTT.